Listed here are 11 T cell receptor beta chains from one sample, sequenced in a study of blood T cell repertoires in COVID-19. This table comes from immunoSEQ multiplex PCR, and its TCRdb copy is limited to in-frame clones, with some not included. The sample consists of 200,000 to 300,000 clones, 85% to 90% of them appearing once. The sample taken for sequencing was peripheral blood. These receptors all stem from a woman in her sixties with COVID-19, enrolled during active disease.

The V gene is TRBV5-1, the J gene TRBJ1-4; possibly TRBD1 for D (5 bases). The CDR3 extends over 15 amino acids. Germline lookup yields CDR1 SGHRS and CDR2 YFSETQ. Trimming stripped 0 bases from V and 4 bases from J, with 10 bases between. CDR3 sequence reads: CASSLVWGGNEKLFF. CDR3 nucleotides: TGCGCCAGCAGCTTGGTGTGGGGGGGTAATGAAAAACTGTTTTTT.

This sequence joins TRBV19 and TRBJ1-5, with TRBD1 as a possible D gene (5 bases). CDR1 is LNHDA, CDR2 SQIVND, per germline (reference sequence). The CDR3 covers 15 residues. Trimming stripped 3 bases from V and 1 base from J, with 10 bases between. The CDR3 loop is CASSMGQLSNQPQHF. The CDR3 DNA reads TGTGCCAGTAGTATGGGGCAGTTGAGCAATCAGCCCCAGCATTTT.

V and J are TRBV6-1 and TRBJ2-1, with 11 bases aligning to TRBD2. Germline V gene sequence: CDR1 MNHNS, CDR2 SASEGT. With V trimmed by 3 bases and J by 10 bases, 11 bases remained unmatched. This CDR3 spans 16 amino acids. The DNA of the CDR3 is TGTGCCAGCAGTGACCTGACTAGCGGGGTGCCTAGGGAGCAGTTCTTC. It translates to CASSDLTSGVPREQFF.

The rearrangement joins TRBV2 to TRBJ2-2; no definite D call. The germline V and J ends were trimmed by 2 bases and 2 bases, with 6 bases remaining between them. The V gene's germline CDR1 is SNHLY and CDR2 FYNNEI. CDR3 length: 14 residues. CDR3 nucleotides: TGTGCCAGCAGTGAATTCCTCAACACCGGGGAGCTGTTTTTT. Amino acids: CASSEFLNTGELFF.

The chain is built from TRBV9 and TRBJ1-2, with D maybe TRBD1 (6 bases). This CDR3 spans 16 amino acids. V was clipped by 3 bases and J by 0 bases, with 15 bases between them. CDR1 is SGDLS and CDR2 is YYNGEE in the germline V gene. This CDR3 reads CASSAPTRGPNYGYTF. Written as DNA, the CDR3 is TGTGCCAGCAGCGCCCCCACCAGGGGCCCTAACTATGGCTACACCTTC. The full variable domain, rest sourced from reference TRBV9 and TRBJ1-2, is DSGVTQTPKHLITATGQRVTLRCSPRSGDLSVYWYQQSLDQGLQFLIQYYNGEERAKGNILERFSAQQFPDLHSELNLSSLELGDSALYFCASSAPTRGPNYGYTFGSGTRLTVV.

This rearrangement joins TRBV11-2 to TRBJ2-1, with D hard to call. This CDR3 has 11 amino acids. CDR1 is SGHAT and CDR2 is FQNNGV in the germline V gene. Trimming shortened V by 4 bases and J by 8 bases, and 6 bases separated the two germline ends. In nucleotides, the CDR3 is TGTGCCAGCAGCTCAGTGCATGAGCAGTTCTTC. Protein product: CASSSVHEQFF.

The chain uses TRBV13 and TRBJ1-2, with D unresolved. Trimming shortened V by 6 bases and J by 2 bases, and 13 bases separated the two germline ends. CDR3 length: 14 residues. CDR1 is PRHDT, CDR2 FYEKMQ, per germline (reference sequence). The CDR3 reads CASSFGEINYGYTF. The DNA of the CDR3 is TGTGCCAGCAGTTTCGGAGAGATCAACTATGGCTACACCTTC.

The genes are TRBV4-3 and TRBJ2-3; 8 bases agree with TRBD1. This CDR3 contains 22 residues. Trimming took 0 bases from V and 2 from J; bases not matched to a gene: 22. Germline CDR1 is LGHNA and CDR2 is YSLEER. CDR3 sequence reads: CASSQDLATGVSFAGYTDTQYF. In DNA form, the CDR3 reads TGCGCCAGCAGCCAAGATCTGGCGACAGGGGTCTCCTTCGCCGGATACACAGATACGCAGTATTTT.

The CDR3 protein is CASSLLPRSSGEQFF. The CDR3 DNA is TGTGCCAGCAGCTTATTGCCTCGGAGCTCTGGTGAGCAGTTCTTC. The genes are TRBV7-3 and TRBJ2-1; D uncertain. This CDR3 spans 15 amino acids. Trimming removed 2 bases at V and 9 bases at J, with 17 bases between. Germline V gene lookup returns CDR1 SGHTA and CDR2 FQGTGA.

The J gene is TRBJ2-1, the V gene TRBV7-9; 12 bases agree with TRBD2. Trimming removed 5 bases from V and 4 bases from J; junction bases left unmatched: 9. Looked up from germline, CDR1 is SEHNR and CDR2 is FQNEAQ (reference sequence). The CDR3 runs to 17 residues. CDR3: CASSHELAGGNYNEQFF. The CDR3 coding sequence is TGTGCCAGCAGCCACGAACTAGCGGGAGGCAATTACAATGAGCAGTTCTTC. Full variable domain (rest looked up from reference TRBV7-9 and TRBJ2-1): DTGVSQNPRHKITKRGQNVTFRCDPISEHNRLYWYRQTLGQGPEFLTYFQNEAQLEKSRLLSDRFSAERPKGSFSTLEIQRTEQGDSAMYLCASSHELAGGNYNEQFFGPGTRLTVL.

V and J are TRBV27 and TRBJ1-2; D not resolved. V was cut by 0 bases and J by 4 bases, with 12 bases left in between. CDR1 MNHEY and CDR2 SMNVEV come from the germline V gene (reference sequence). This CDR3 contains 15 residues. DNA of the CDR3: TGTGCCAGCAGTTTATCGCCCCGAGCGGCCTATGGCTACACCTTC. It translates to CASSLSPRAAYGYTF.